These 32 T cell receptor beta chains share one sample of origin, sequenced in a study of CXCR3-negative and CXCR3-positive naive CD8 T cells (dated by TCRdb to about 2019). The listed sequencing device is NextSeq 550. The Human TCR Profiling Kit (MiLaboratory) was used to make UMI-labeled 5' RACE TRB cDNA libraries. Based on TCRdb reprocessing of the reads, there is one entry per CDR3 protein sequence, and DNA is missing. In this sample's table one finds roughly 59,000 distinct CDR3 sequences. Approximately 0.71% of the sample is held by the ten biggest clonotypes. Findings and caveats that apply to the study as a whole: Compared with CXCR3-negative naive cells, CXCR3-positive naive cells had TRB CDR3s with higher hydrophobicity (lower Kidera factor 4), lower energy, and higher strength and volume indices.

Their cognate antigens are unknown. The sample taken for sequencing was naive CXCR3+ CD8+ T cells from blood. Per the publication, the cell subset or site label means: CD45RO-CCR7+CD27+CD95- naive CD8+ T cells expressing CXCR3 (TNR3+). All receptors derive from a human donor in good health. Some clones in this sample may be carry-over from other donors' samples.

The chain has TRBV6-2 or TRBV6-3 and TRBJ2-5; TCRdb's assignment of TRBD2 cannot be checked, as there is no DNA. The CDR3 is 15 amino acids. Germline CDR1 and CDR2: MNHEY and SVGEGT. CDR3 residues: CASSYLAGWQETQYF.

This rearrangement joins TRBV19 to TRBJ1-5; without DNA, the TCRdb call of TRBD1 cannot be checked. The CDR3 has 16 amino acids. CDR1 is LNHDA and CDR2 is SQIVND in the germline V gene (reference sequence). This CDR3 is CASSITFFSGDQPQHF.

CDR3 region: CASSSLPGQGIYEQYF. The chain links TRBV7-9 to TRBJ2-7; lacking DNA, the TRBD1 call made by TCRdb goes unchecked. CDR3 length equals 16 residues. CDR1 and CDR2 (germline): SEHNR, FQNEAQ (reference sequence).

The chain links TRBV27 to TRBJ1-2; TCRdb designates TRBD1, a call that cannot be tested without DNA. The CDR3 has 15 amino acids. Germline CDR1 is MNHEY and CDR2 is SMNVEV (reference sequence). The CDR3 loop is CASSLRSGGVHGYTF.

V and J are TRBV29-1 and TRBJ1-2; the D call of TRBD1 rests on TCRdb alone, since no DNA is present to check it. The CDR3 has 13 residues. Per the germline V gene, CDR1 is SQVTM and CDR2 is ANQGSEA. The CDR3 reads CSGGGHPLYGYTF.

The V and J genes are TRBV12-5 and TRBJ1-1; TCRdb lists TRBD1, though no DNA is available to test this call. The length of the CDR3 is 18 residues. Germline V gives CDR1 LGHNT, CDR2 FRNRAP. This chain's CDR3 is CASGLALGQGSFDTEAFF.

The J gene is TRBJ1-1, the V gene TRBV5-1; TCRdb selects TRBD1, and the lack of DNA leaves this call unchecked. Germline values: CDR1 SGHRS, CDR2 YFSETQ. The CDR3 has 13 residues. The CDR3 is CASSFRTATEAFF.

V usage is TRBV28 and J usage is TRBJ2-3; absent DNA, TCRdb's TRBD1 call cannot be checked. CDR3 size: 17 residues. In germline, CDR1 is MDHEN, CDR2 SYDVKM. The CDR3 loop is CASSLGGTGTVTDTQYF.

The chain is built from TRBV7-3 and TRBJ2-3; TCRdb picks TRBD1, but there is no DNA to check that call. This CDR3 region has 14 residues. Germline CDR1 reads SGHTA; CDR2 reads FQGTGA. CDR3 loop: CASSLGPGTDTQYF.

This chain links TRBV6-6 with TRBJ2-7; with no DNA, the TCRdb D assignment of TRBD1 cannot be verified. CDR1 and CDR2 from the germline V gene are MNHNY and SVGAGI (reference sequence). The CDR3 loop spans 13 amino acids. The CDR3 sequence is CAIGAKRSFEQYF.

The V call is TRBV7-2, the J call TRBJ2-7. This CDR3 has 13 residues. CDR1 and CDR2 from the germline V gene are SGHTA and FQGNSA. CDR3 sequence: CASSGSLGYEQYF. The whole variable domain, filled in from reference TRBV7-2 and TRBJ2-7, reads GAGVSQSPSNKVTEKGKDVELRCDPISGHTALYWYRQSLGQGLEFLIYFQGNSAPDKSGLPSDRFSAERTGGSVSTLTIQRTQQEDSAVYLCASSGSLGYEQYFGPGTRLTVT.

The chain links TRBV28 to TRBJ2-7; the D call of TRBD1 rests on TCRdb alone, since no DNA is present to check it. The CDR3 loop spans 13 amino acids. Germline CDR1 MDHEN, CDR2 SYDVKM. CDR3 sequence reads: CASTRTGHERQYF.

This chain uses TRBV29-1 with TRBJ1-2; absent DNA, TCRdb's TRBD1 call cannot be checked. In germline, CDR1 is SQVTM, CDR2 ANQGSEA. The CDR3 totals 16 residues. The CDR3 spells CSVDDDRILANYGYTF.

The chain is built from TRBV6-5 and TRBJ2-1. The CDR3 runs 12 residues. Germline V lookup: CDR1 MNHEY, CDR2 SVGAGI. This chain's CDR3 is CASVTGFNEQFF.

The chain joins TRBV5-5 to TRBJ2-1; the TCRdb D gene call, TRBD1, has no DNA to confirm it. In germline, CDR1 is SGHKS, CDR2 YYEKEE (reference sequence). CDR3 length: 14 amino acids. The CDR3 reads CASSLLGPDNEQFF.

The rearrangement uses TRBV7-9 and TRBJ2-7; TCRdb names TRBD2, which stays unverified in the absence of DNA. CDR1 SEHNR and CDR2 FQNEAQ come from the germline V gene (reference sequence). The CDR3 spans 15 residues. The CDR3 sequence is CASSPLAGASSEQYF.

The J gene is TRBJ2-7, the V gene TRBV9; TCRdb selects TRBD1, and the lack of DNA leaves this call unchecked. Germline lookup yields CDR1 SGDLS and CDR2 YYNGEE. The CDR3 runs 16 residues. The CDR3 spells CASSQETGTESYEQYF.

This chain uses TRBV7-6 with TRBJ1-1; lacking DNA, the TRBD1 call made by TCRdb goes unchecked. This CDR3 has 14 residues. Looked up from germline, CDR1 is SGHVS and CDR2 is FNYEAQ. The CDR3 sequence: CASRRQGILSEAFF.

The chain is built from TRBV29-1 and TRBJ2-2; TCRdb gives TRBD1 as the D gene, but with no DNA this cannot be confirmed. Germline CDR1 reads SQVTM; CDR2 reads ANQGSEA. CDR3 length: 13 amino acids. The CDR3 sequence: CSVERRVGGELFF.

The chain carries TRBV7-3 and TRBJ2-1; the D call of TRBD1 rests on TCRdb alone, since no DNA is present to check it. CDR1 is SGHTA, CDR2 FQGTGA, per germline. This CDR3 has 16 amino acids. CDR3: CASSQGPGFGSNEQFF. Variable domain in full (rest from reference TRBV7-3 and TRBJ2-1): GAGVSQTPSNKVTEKGKYVELRCDPISGHTALYWYRQSLGQGPEFLIYFQGTGAADDSGLPNDRFFAVRPEGSVSTLKIQRTERGDSAVYLCASSQGPGFGSNEQFFGPGTRLTVL.

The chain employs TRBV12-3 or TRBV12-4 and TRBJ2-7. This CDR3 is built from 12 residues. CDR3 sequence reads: CASSRHSYEQYF.

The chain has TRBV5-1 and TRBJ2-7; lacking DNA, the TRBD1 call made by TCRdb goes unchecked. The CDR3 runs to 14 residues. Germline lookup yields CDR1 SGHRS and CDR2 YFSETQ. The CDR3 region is CASSLEGGAYEQYF.

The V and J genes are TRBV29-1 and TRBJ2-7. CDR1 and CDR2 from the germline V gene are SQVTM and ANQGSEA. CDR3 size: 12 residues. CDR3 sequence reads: CSVEGRAYEQYF.

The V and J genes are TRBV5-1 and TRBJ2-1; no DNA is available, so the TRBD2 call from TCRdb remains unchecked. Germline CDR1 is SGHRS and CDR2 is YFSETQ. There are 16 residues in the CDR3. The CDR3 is CASSPRTCGGYNEQFF.

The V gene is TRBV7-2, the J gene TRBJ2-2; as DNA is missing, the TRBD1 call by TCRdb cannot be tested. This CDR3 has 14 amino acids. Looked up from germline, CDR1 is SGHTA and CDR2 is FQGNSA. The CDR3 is CASRNTPGTGELFF.

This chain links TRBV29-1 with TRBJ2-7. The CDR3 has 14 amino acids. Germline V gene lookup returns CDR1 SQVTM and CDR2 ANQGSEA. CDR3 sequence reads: CSVEETRPTYEQYF.

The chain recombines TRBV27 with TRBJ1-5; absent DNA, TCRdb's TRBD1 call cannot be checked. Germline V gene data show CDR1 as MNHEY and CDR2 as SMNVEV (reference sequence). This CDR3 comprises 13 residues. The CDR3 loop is CASSTGVKQPQHF.

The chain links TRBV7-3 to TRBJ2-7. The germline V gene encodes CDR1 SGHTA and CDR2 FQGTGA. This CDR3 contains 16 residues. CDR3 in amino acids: CASSSSDGMSSYEQYF.

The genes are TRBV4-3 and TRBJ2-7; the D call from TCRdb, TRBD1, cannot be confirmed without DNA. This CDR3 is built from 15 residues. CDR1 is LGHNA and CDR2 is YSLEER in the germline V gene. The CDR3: CASSQEDRGGYEQYF.

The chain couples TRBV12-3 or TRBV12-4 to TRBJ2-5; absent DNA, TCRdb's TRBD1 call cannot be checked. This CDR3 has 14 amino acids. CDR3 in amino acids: CASSGRGYQETQYF.

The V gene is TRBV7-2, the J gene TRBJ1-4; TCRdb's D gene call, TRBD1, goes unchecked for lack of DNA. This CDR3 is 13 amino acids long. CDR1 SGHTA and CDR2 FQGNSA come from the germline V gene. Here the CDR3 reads CASIGGIGEKLFF.

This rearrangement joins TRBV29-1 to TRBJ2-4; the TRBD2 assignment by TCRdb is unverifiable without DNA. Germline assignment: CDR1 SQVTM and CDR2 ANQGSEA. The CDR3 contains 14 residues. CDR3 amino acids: CSVVSGGAKNIQYF.